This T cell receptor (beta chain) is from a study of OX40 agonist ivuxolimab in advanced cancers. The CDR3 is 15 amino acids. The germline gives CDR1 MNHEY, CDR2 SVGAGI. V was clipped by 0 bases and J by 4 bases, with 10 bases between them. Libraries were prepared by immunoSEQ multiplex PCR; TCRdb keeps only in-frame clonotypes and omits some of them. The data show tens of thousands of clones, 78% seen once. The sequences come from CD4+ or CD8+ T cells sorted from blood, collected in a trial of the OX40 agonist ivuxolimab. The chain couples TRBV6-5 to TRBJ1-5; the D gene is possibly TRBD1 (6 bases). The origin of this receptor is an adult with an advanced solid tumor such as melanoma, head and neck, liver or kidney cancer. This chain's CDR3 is CASSYSYQGNQPQHF. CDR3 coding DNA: TGTGCCAGCAGTTACTCGTACCAGGGGAATCAGCCCCAGCATTTT.